This T cell receptor (beta chain) comes out of a study of blood T cell repertoires in COVID-19. Study-level background: COVID-19 samples collected from the United States, Italy and Spain covered acute and convalescent phases.

CDR3 length: 17 amino acids. Germline V gene lookup returns CDR1 SGHTA and CDR2 FQGTGA. The J segment lost 0 bases and the V segment lost 5 bases, leaving 11 bases of the junction unmatched. In the study's own analysis: Estimation of nucleated cell counts relied on the amplification of reference gene primers. Data came from immunoSEQ multiplex PCR; TCRdb stores just in-frame clones and leaves some out. V and J calls plus clone size are reproduced from that table; the DNA served to infer D and trimming. The sample has some 50,000 clones, 85% to 90% seen once. Sequenced sample: peripheral blood. The clonotype comes from a middle-aged man with active COVID-19. This chain connects TRBV7-3 to TRBJ2-3, with 7 bases fitting TRBD2. The CDR3 coding sequence is TGTGCCAGCAGCCGGGGCAGTGGCGGGAGAAGCACAGATACGCAGTATTTT. Its protein product is CASSRGSGGRSTDTQYF.